A selection of T cell receptor beta chains follows, all from one sample in a study of patients and donors after allogeneic stem cell transplantation. TCRdb re-called the RT-PCR reads through MiXCR, storing one row per CDR3 protein. The sample lists roughly 140,000 distinct CDR3 sequences, about two fifths occurring once. Specimen: blood, either unsorted or a sorted T cell fraction (not recorded which). These receptors originate from a human donor who was either an allogeneic HSCT recipient or a stem cell or donor lymphocyte infusion donor (not recorded which). It is not recorded whose cells these are; they may come from a transplant donor. CDR3s include the opening cysteine and the closing phenylalanine or tryptophan. A D gene is named only where the DNA matches it firmly. Some rows mark clone size as missing; the rest say once, few, many or name a class of expanded clone.

V gene: TRBV7-6; clone size: NA; D gene: NA; J gene: TRBJ1-1; CDR3 DNA: TGTGCCAGCAGCTTAGGACAGCGCACTGAAGCTTTCTTT; CDR3 protein: CASSLGQRTEAFF
V gene: TRBV20-1; clone size: NA; D gene: TRBD1; J gene: TRBJ2-5; CDR3 DNA: TGCAGTGCTGAAAAGACAGGGAGCGAGACCCAGTACTTC; CDR3 protein: CSAEKTGSETQYF
V gene: TRBV27; clone size: NA; D gene: NA; J gene: TRBJ2-5; CDR3 DNA: TGTGCCAGCAGTTTGGCGTCGGGGCGACAAGAGACCCAGTACTTC; CDR3 protein: CASSLASGRQETQYF
V gene: TRBV7-9; clone size: NA; D gene: NA; J gene: TRBJ2-7; CDR3 DNA: TGTGCCAGCAGCCCACAGGGTTCTCCCAAGGAGCAGTACTTC; CDR3 protein: CASSPQGSPKEQYF
V gene: TRBV11-2; clone size: NA; D gene: NA; J gene: TRBJ1-6; CDR3 DNA: TGTGCCAGCAGCTTCATGGATCTGGCCCTCCACTTT; CDR3 protein: CASSFMDLALHF
V gene: TRBV4-3; clone size: few; D gene: NA; J gene: TRBJ1-2; CDR3 DNA: TGCGCCAGCAGCCAAGTAAACAGGCTGAAGGGCTACACCTTC; CDR3 protein: CASSQVNRLKGYTF
V gene: TRBV5-5; clone size: NA; D gene: NA; J gene: TRBJ1-2; CDR3 DNA: TGTGCCAGCAGCTTGAGGCCGGAAAACTATGGCTACACCTTC; CDR3 protein: CASSLRPENYGYTF
V gene: TRBV9; clone size: NA; D gene: NA; J gene: TRBJ1-3; CDR3 DNA: TGTGCCAGCAGCACGGGCGGAGCAGACCCCTTCTCTGGAAACACCATATATTTT; CDR3 protein: CASSTGGADPFSGNTIYF
V gene: TRBV7-3; clone size: NA; D gene: NA; J gene: TRBJ2-3; CDR3 DNA: TGTGCCAGCAGCTTAGAAGGGGGGCAAGATACGCAGTATTTT; CDR3 protein: CASSLEGGQDTQYF
V gene: TRBV10-3; clone size: NA; D gene: NA; J gene: TRBJ1-2; CDR3 DNA: TGTGCCATCAGTGATCTGGGGGGCGACTATGGCTACACCTTC; CDR3 protein: CAISDLGGDYGYTF
V gene: TRBV7-9; clone size: NA; D gene: NA; J gene: TRBJ1-2; CDR3 DNA: TGTGCCAGCAGCTTAGCGTGGACGAACTCTGGCTACACCTTC; CDR3 protein: CASSLAWTNSGYTF
V gene: TRBV20-1; clone size: NA; D gene: NA; J gene: TRBJ1-4; CDR3 DNA: TGCAGTGCCATAGCAGACAGTTTCTACGAAAAACTGTTTTTT; CDR3 protein: CSAIADSFYEKLFF
V gene: TRBV5-1; clone size: NA; D gene: NA; J gene: TRBJ1-1; CDR3 DNA: TGCGCCAGCAGCTTGGGGCGAGAACGGGACACTGAAGCTTTCTTT; CDR3 protein: CASSLGRERDTEAFF
V gene: TRBV7-2; clone size: NA; D gene: NA; J gene: TRBJ1-2; CDR3 DNA: TGTGCCAGCAGCACTTCGACAGCTAACTATGGCTACACCTTC; CDR3 protein: CASSTSTANYGYTF
V gene: TRBV14; clone size: once; D gene: TRBD2; J gene: TRBJ2-1; CDR3 DNA: TGTGCCAGCAGCCCAACGGATCTTAAGCGGGGGATCTACAATGAGCAGTTCTTC; CDR3 protein: CASSPTDLKRGIYNEQFF
V gene: TRBV3-1; clone size: NA; D gene: NA; J gene: TRBJ2-3; CDR3 DNA: TGTGCCAGCAGCCAACAGAGGGGGGCGGGAGATACGCAGTATTTT; CDR3 protein: CASSQQRGAGDTQYF
V gene: TRBV4-2; clone size: few; D gene: NA; J gene: TRBJ1-4; CDR3 DNA: TGTGCCAGCAGCCAAGAAGGCCAGGGAGGCGTAACTAATGAAAAACTGTTTTTT; CDR3 protein: CASSQEGQGGVTNEKLFF
V gene: TRBV7-8; clone size: few; D gene: TRBD1; J gene: TRBJ1-5; CDR3 DNA: TGTGCCAGCAGCTTAAGGGGACAGGGGAGGAAGCCCCAGCATTTT; CDR3 protein: CASSLRGQGRKPQHF
V gene: TRBV20-1; clone size: NA; D gene: NA; J gene: TRBJ1-1; CDR3 DNA: TGCAGTGCCCGTTCTACCAGGGGAACTGAAGCTTTCTTT; CDR3 protein: CSARSTRGTEAFF
V gene: TRBV9; clone size: NA; D gene: TRBD2; J gene: TRBJ2-1; CDR3 DNA: TGTGCCAGCAGCCTCACCTCGGGGGGCTCCTACAATGAGCAGTTCTTC; CDR3 protein: CASSLTSGGSYNEQFF
V gene: TRBV10-3; clone size: NA; D gene: TRBD1; J gene: TRBJ1-1; CDR3 DNA: TGTGCCATCAGTGGTAGGGACAGGGGCACTGAAGCTTTCTTT; CDR3 protein: CAISGRDRGTEAFF
V gene: TRBV10-3; clone size: NA; D gene: TRBD2; J gene: TRBJ2-1; CDR3 DNA: TGTGCCATCGAGACTAGCGGGGGGGCCTACAATGAGCAGTTCTTC; CDR3 protein: CAIETSGGAYNEQFF
V gene: TRBV5-1; clone size: NA; D gene: NA; J gene: TRBJ1-5; CDR3 DNA: TGCGCCAGCAGCGCCTGGACGGACGATAGCAATCAGCCCCAGCATTTT; CDR3 protein: CASSAWTDDSNQPQHF
V gene: TRBV15; clone size: NA; D gene: NA; J gene: TRBJ2-3; CDR3 DNA: TGTGCCACCAGCAGAGGTTCGGGGCAGGGTGAAGATACGCAGTATTTT; CDR3 protein: CATSRGSGQGEDTQYF
V gene: TRBV12-3/TRBV12-4; clone size: few; D gene: NA; J gene: TRBJ1-1; CDR3 DNA: TGTGCCAGCATCTCGGGGGTGATGAAAACTGAAGCTTTCTTT; CDR3 protein: CASISGVMKTEAFF
V gene: TRBV5-1; clone size: few; D gene: NA; J gene: TRBJ1-1; CDR3 DNA: TGCGCCAGCAGCTTGTGGGGGGAAGAAGCTTTCTTT; CDR3 protein: CASSLWGEEAFF
V gene: TRBV11-2; clone size: few; D gene: NA; J gene: TRBJ2-1; CDR3 DNA: TGTGCCAGCAGCCACAATGAGCAGTTCTTC; CDR3 protein: CASSHNEQFF
V gene: TRBV10-3; clone size: few; D gene: NA; J gene: TRBJ1-4; CDR3 DNA: TGTGCCATCAGTGAGTCCAGGGCAACTAATGAAAAACTGTTTTTT; CDR3 protein: CAISESRATNEKLFF
V gene: TRBV12-3/TRBV12-4; clone size: many; D gene: NA; J gene: TRBJ1-1; CDR3 DNA: TGTGCCAGCAGTTTAGGGTGGGACGGGAACACTGAAGCTTTCTTT; CDR3 protein: CASSLGWDGNTEAFF
V gene: TRBV5-1; clone size: few; D gene: NA; J gene: TRBJ2-3; CDR3 DNA: TGCGCCAGCACAACTGGGGCAGGGGCAAGCACAGATACGCAGTATTTT; CDR3 protein: CASTTGAGASTDTQYF
V gene: TRBV11-2; clone size: NA; D gene: NA; J gene: TRBJ1-1; CDR3 DNA: TGTGCCAGCAGATACCCCGGGACATATCGAAACACTGAAGCTTTCTTT; CDR3 protein: CASRYPGTYRNTEAFF
V gene: TRBV27; clone size: NA; D gene: TRBD1; J gene: TRBJ1-5; CDR3 DNA: TGTGCCAGCAGTCCCGGGACAGGAACCAATCAGCCCCAGCATTTT; CDR3 protein: CASSPGTGTNQPQHF
V gene: TRBV2; clone size: NA; D gene: NA; J gene: TRBJ1-3; CDR3 DNA: TGTGCCAGCAGTGAAAGACAGTACTCTGGAAACACCATATATTTT; CDR3 protein: CASSERQYSGNTIYF
V gene: TRBV7-2; clone size: once; D gene: NA; J gene: TRBJ1-5; CDR3 DNA: TGTGCCAGCAGCTTAGCGGGCCGCTACAATCAGCCCCAGCATTTT; CDR3 protein: CASSLAGRYNQPQHF
V gene: TRBV4-2; clone size: NA; D gene: NA; J gene: TRBJ2-5; CDR3 DNA: TGTGCCAGCAGCCAAGATCTCGGGACTTCCAATCCGTACCAAGAGACCCAGTACTTC; CDR3 protein: CASSQDLGTSNPYQETQYF
V gene: TRBV7-9; clone size: few; D gene: NA; J gene: TRBJ1-1; CDR3 DNA: TGTGCCAGCAGCTTATACGGGCCCACTGAAGCTTTCTTT; CDR3 protein: CASSLYGPTEAFF
V gene: TRBV5-1; clone size: NA; D gene: NA; J gene: TRBJ1-2; CDR3 DNA: TGCGCCAGCAGCTTGGAGGGGCTTTCCTATGGCTACACCTTC; CDR3 protein: CASSLEGLSYGYTF
V gene: TRBV29-1; clone size: NA; D gene: TRBD2; J gene: TRBJ2-5; CDR3 DNA: TGCAGCGTTGAAGTCCAGGGCGGGGGGGCCGAAGAGACCCAGTACTTC; CDR3 protein: CSVEVQGGGAEETQYF
V gene: TRBV20-1; clone size: NA; D gene: TRBD1; J gene: TRBJ1-6; CDR3 DNA: TGCAGTGCTAGCCGGAGGACAGGGGATTCACCCCTCCACTTT; CDR3 protein: CSASRRTGDSPLHF
V gene: TRBV5-6; clone size: few; D gene: TRBD1; J gene: TRBJ1-1; CDR3 DNA: TGTGCCAGCAGTGACGGGACAGCTGAAGCTTTCTTT; CDR3 protein: CASSDGTAEAFF
V gene: TRBV5-1; clone size: NA; D gene: NA; J gene: TRBJ1-1; CDR3 DNA: TGCGCCAGCAGGCAGGGAGGACGGGCGAACACTGAAGCTTTCTTT; CDR3 protein: CASRQGGRANTEAFF
V gene: TRBV9; clone size: few; D gene: NA; J gene: TRBJ1-1; CDR3 DNA: TGTGCCAGCATTGGTCCAGGGAACACTGAAGCTTTCTTT; CDR3 protein: CASIGPGNTEAFF
V gene: TRBV6-2/TRBV6-3; clone size: few; D gene: NA; J gene: TRBJ2-1; CDR3 DNA: TGTGCCAGCAGTTACTCAGGGGTGGCGGATGAGCAGTTCTTC; CDR3 protein: CASSYSGVADEQFF
V gene: TRBV12-3/TRBV12-4; clone size: few; D gene: TRBD1; J gene: TRBJ1-2; CDR3 DNA: TGTGCCAGCAGTGCGACAGGGAGCCTCCGCGGCTACACCTTC; CDR3 protein: CASSATGSLRGYTF
V gene: TRBV6-5; clone size: few; D gene: NA; J gene: TRBJ1-3; CDR3 DNA: TGTGCCAGCAGGCCCGGGATCTCTGGAAACACCATATATTTT; CDR3 protein: CASRPGISGNTIYF
V gene: TRBV3-1; clone size: few; D gene: NA; J gene: TRBJ1-1; CDR3 DNA: TGTGCCAGCAGCTTACAAGGGGGGGGAGGCACTGAAGCTTTCTTT; CDR3 protein: CASSLQGGGGTEAFF
V gene: TRBV12-3/TRBV12-4; clone size: NA; D gene: TRBD1; J gene: TRBJ1-5; CDR3 DNA: TGTGCCAGCACCCGTGCAGGGGGGAATCAGCCCCAGCATTTT; CDR3 protein: CASTRAGGNQPQHF